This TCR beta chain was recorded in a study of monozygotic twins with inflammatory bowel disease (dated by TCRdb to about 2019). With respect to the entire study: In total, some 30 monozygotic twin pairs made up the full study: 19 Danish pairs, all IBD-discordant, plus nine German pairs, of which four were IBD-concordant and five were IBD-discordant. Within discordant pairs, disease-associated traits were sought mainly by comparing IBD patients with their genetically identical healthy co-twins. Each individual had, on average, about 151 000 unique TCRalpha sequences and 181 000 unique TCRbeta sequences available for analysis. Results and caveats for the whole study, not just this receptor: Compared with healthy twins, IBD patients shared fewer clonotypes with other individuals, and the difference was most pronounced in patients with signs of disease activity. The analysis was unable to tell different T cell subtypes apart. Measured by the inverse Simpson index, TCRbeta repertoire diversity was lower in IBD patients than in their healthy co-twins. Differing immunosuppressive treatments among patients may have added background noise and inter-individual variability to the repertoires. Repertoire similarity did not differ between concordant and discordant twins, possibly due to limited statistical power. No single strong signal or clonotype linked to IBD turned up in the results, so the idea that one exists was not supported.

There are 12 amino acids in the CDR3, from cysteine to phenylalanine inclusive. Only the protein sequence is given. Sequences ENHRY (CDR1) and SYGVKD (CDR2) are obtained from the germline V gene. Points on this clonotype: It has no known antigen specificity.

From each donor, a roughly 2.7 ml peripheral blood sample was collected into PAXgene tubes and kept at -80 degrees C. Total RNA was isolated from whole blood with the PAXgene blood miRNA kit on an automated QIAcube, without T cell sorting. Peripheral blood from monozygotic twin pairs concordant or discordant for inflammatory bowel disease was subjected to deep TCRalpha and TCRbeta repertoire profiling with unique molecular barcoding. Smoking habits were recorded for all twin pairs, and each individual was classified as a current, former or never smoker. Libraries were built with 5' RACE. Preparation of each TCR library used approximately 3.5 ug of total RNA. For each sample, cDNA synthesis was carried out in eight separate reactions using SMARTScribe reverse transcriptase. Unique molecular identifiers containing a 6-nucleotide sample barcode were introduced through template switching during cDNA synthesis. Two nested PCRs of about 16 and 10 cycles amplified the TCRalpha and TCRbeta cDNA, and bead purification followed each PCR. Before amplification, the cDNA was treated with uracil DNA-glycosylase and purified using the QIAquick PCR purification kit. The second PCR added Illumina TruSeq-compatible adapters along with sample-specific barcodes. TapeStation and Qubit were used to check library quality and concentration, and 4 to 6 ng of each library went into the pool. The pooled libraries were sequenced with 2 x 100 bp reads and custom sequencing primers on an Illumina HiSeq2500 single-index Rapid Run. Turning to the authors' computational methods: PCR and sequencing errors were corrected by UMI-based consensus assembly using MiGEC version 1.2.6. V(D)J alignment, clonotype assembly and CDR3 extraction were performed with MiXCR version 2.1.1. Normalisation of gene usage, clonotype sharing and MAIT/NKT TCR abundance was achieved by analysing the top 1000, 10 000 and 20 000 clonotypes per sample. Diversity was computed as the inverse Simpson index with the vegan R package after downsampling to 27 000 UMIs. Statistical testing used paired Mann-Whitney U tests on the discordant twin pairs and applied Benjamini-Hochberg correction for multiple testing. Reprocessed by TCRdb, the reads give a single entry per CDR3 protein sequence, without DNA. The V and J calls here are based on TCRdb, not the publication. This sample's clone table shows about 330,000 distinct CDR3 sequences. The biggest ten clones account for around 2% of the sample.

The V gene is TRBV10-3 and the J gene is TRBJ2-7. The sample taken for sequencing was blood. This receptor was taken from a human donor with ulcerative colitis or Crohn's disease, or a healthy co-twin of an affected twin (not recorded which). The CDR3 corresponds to CAISEQAYEQYF.